The 32 T cell receptor beta chains below all came from one sample that was sequenced in a study of blood T cell repertoires in COVID-19. TCRdb keeps only in-frame clones here, not all; method: immunoSEQ multiplex PCR. The data contain 63,000 or so clones, around 82% of them singletons. The material sequenced was peripheral blood. These receptors were obtained from a man of 80 years or more with active COVID-19.

The V and J genes are TRBV18 and TRBJ2-7; D is ambiguous. The germline V and J ends were trimmed by 0 bases and 3 bases, with 12 bases remaining between them. Germline values: CDR1 KGHSH, CDR2 LQKENI. CDR3 size: 15 residues. CDR3 in DNA: TGTGCCAGCTCACCACCGGTGGCAGTTTTCTACGAGCAGTACTTC. Amino acids: CASSPPVAVFYEQYF.

The rearrangement uses TRBV29-1 and TRBJ1-2; 7 positions agree with TRBD1. The J segment lost 8 bases and the V segment lost 2 bases, leaving 2 bases of the junction unmatched. This CDR3 spans 11 amino acids. Germline CDR1 and CDR2: SQVTM and ANQGSEA. The CDR3 sequence is CSVESGGGYTF. CDR3 sequence (DNA): TGCAGCGTTGAATCAGGGGGAGGCTACACCTTC.

V is TRBV4-3 and J is TRBJ2-7, with 12 positions matching TRBD2. The germline V gene has CDR1 LGHNA and CDR2 YSLEER. The V and J ends lost 4 bases and 4 bases, in that order; junction bases with no gene match: 8. This CDR3 region has 16 residues. The chain's CDR3 is CASSRGLAGPTYEQYF. Written as DNA, the CDR3 is TGCGCCAGCAGCCGCGGACTAGCGGGACCCACATACGAGCAGTACTTC.

The V and J genes are TRBV24-1 and TRBJ2-1; 9 bases agree with TRBD2. This CDR3 is built from 16 residues. Germline trimming cut 4 bases from V and 2 bases from J; bases unmatched to any gene: 5. Per germline, CDR1 KGHDR and CDR2 SFDVKD. In DNA, the CDR3 is TGTGCCACCAGTGACTCGACTAGCGGAGCCTACAATGAGCAGTTCTTC. The encoded protein is CATSDSTSGAYNEQFF.

This clone was counted a few times. This rearrangement joins TRBV6-5 to TRBJ2-5; D remains unclear. Trimming shortened V by 2 bases and J by 0 bases, and 7 bases separated the two germline ends. Germline V CDR1 and CDR2: MNHEY, SVGAGI. This CDR3 has 14 amino acids. The CDR3 coding sequence is TGTGCCAGCAGTTACGGGCAGTACCAAGAGACCCAGTACTTC. Amino acid sequence: CASSYGQYQETQYF.

The V and J genes are TRBV5-1 and TRBJ1-1, with a tentative D call TRBD1 (6 bases). The CDR3 consists of 14 residues. Trimming cost V 4 bases and J 0 bases, with 10 bases left between them. Germline V gives CDR1 SGHRS, CDR2 YFSETQ. The CDR3 protein is CASSRTVMNTEAFF. The CDR3 DNA follows: TGCGCCAGCAGCCGGACAGTTATGAACACTGAAGCTTTCTTT.

This chain joins TRBV5-1 and TRBJ1-4; 7 positions match TRBD1. Trimming at V came to 0 bases and at J to 5 bases, leaving 7 bases not matched to a gene. The V gene's germline CDR1 is SGHRS and CDR2 YFSETQ. The CDR3 contains 16 residues. The CDR3 here is CASSLDLTGMNEKLFF. CDR3 in DNA: TGCGCCAGCAGCTTGGATCTGACAGGGATGAATGAAAAACTGTTTTTT.

CDR3 in amino acids: CASSYSYPAGELFF. The CDR3 nucleotides are TGTGCCAGCAGTTACTCGTATCCAGCCGGGGAGCTGTTTTTT. The rearrangement uses TRBV6-2 or TRBV6-3 and TRBJ2-2; no clear D gene. Trimming cost V 0 bases and J 6 bases, with 8 bases left between them. Germline values: CDR1 MNHEY, CDR2 SVGEGT. The CDR3 runs to 14 residues.

The chain is built from TRBV9 and TRBJ1-2, with TRBD1 identical over 7 bases. CDR1 and CDR2 from the germline V gene are SGDLS and YYNGEE. The V gene end was trimmed by 4 bases and the J gene end by 4 bases; junction bases not matched to a gene: 10. The length of the CDR3 is 15 residues. This chain's CDR3 is CASSSVGGKGYGYTF. CDR3 nucleotide sequence: TGTGCCAGCAGCTCCGTAGGGGGCAAGGGCTATGGCTACACCTTC.

CDR3 residues: CASRSGNTGELFF. The DNA for the CDR3 is TGTGCCAGCAGGTCTGGCAACACCGGGGAGCTGTTTTTT. The J gene is TRBJ2-2, the V gene TRBV9; D uncertain. The CDR3 has 13 amino acids. CDR1 is SGDLS and CDR2 is YYNGEE in the germline V gene. Trimming stripped 5 bases from V and 2 bases from J, with 7 bases between.

On this clone itself: A far larger clone is just one base off, so this is likely a read error. This sequence joins TRBV6-5 and TRBJ2-2; 8 positions agree with TRBD1. The junction had 1 base not matched to a gene; V was cut back by 4 bases and J by 0 bases. The CDR3 length is 15 residues. Germline CDR1 reads MNHEY; CDR2 reads SVGAGI. CDR3: CASSSGGANTGELFF. The CDR3 nucleotides are TGTGCCAGCAGTTCAGGGGGCGCGAACACCGGGGAGCTGTTTTTT.

As concerns this clone: Distinct nucleotide sequences in the sample also encode this CDR3. V usage is TRBV29-1 and J usage is TRBJ2-7, with 8 bases aligning to TRBD1. The CDR3 length is 12 residues. V lost 6 bases, J lost 2 bases, and 3 bases stayed unmatched. Germline CDR1 reads SQVTM; CDR2 reads ANQGSEA. CDR3 in amino acids: CSVGTGAYEQYF. CDR3 coding DNA: TGCAGCGTAGGGACAGGAGCCTACGAGCAGTACTTC.

V gene TRBV9 combines with J gene TRBJ1-5; no clear D gene. The CDR3 length is 15 residues. The V end lost 2 bases, the J end lost 3 bases, and 12 bases lay between the germline ends. Germline V gene data show CDR1 as SGDLS and CDR2 as YYNGEE. The CDR3 DNA reads as TGTGCCAGCAGCGTCGGCGGCGGCCCCAATCAGCCCCAGCATTTT. Encoded protein: CASSVGGGPNQPQHF.

This clone appeared a few times. The rearrangement uses TRBV5-1 and TRBJ1-1, with D perhaps matching TRBD1 (5 bases). Germline assignment: CDR1 SGHRS and CDR2 YFSETQ. The CDR3 contains 15 residues. The V end was cut by 0 bases, the J end by 7 bases, with 16 bases between. The CDR3 DNA reads as TGCGCCAGCAGCTTGGACAGATCAGGGCCGAATGAAGCTTTCTTT. Translating gives CASSLDRSGPNEAFF.

The chain recombines TRBV11-3 with TRBJ2-2, with 10 bases aligning to TRBD2. The V segment lost 0 bases and the J segment 1 base; nucleotides outside the gene matches: 2. This CDR3 has 17 amino acids. Germline CDR1 is SGHNT and CDR2 is YENEEA. The CDR3 nucleotides read TGTGCCAGCAGCTTAGAGGCTAGCGGGGGGAACACCGGGGAGCTGTTTTTT. Its protein is CASSLEASGGNTGELFF.

The rearrangement joins TRBV19 to TRBJ1-4; D possibly corresponds to TRBD1 (5 bases). The CDR3 has 14 amino acids. Trimming cost V 5 bases and J 0 bases, with 7 bases left between them. Germline-derived CDR1 and CDR2 are LNHDA and SQIVND (reference sequence). The DNA of the CDR3 is TGTGCCAGTAGTCAGGGAACAACTAATGAAAAACTGTTTTTT. Amino acids: CASSQGTTNEKLFF. The entire variable domain, with the rest obtained from reference TRBV19 and TRBJ1-4, is as follows: DGGITQSPKYLFRKEGQNVTLSCEQNLNHDAMYWYRQDPGQGLRLIYYSQIVNDFQKGDIAEGYSVSREKKESFPLTVTSAQKNPTAFYLCASSQGTTNEKLFFGSGTQLSVL.

The rearrangement uses TRBV6-1 and TRBJ2-3; D may be TRBD1 (7 bases). From germline, CDR1 is MNHNS and CDR2 SASEGT. This CDR3 comprises 18 residues. V was pared by 4 bases and J by 11 bases, with 31 bases between. In DNA, the CDR3 is TGTGCCAGCAGTGCCCGGGGAGGTGGCGGGGCTAAACCAGGGGGGCAGTATTTT. The encoded protein is CASSARGGGGAKPGGQYF.

The chain has TRBV5-1 and TRBJ2-5, with a tentative D call TRBD2 (5 bases). The CDR3 length is 14 residues. Between the trimmed V and J ends, which lost 0 bases and 8 bases, there was a span of 14 bases. CDR1 SGHRS and CDR2 YFSETQ come from the germline V gene. The CDR3 is CASSLGSGMDTQYF. CDR3 sequence (DNA): TGCGCCAGCAGCTTGGGCTCGGGGATGGATACCCAGTACTTC.

This chain links TRBV27 with TRBJ1-4; possibly TRBD1 for D (5 bases). Trimming shortened V by 0 bases and J by 8 bases, and 13 bases separated the two germline ends. The CDR3 spans 15 residues. CDR1 is MNHEY, CDR2 SMNVEV, per germline (reference sequence). Here the CDR3 reads CASSLSQQAGEKLFF. In DNA, the CDR3 is TGTGCCAGCAGTTTATCGCAACAGGCGGGGGAAAAACTGTTTTTT.

This clone was observed a single time. The chain couples TRBV29-1 to TRBJ1-2; D call uncertain. In germline, CDR1 is SQVTM, CDR2 ANQGSEA. V was clipped by 1 base and J by 0 bases, with 6 bases between them. The CDR3 covers 13 residues. The chain's CDR3 is CSVEVLPNYGYTF. The CDR3 coding sequence is TGCAGCGTTGAAGTTCTCCCTAACTATGGCTACACCTTC.

The V call is TRBV5-1, the J call TRBJ1-6; 9 bases match TRBD1. Trimming cost V 0 bases and J 8 bases; bases outside gene matches: 3. Per germline, CDR1 SGHRS and CDR2 YFSETQ. The CDR3 is 15 residues long. The CDR3: CASSLAGQGYSPLHF. The CDR3 coding sequence is TGCGCCAGCAGCTTGGCGGGACAGGGATATTCACCCCTCCACTTT. Filled out from reference TRBV5-1 and TRBJ1-6, the complete variable domain reads KAGVTQTPRYLIKTRGQQVTLSCSPISGHRSVSWYQQTPGQGLQFLFEYFSETQRNKGNFPGRFSGRQFSNSRSEMNVSTLELGDSALYLCASSLAGQGYSPLHFGNGTRLTVT.

This chain joins TRBV19 and TRBJ1-4; 7 positions agree with TRBD1. This CDR3 region has 15 residues. Looked up from germline, CDR1 is LNHDA and CDR2 is SQIVND (reference sequence). Trimming took 5 bases from V and 5 from J; bases not matched to a gene: 8. The DNA of the CDR3 is TGTGCCAGTAGTCCGCGACAGGGAAGGAATGAAAAACTGTTTTTT. It translates to CASSPRQGRNEKLFF.

V is TRBV27 and J is TRBJ2-1, with TRBD2 matching 8 bases. The V gene's germline CDR1 is MNHEY and CDR2 SMNVEV (reference sequence). The trim removed 3 bases at V and 9 bases at J, leaving 13 bases unmatched. The CDR3 consists of 16 residues. In DNA, the CDR3 is TGTGCCAGCAGTTTCCTGGGACTAGACCCGGGGGGTGAGCAGTTCTTC. It specifies CASSFLGLDPGGEQFF.

The V and J genes are TRBV19 and TRBJ1-5, with D perhaps matching TRBD1 (5 bases). Trimming removed 1 base at V and 0 bases at J, with 13 bases between. Germline CDR1 reads LNHDA; CDR2 reads SQIVND (reference sequence). The CDR3 spans 17 residues. CDR3 residues: CASSIVQGYNSNQPQHF. The CDR3, as DNA: TGTGCCAGTAGTATAGTTCAGGGCTACAATAGCAATCAGCCCCAGCATTTT. The whole variable domain, filled in from reference TRBV19 and TRBJ1-5, reads DGGITQSPKYLFRKEGQNVTLSCEQNLNHDAMYWYRQDPGQGLRLIYYSQIVNDFQKGDIAEGYSVSREKKESFPLTVTSAQKNPTAFYLCASSIVQGYNSNQPQHFGDGTRLSIL.

The chain employs TRBV6-2 or TRBV6-3 and TRBJ2-1; TRBD2 matches 10 bases. The germline gives CDR1 MNHEY, CDR2 SVGEGT. The CDR3 contains 16 residues. V trimming: 6 bases; J trimming: 6 bases; junction bases outside the gene matches: 11. CDR3 region: CASSVLGAGGRNEQFF. CDR3 bases: TGTGCCAGCAGCGTTTTAGGAGCGGGGGGGCGCAATGAGCAGTTCTTC.

The chain has TRBV4-1 and TRBJ2-7, with TRBD2 matching over 12 bases. This CDR3 spans 17 amino acids. Losses at the gene ends were 1 base for V and 1 base for J; bases not matched to a gene: 5. Germline lookup yields CDR1 MGHRA and CDR2 YSYEKL. CDR3 sequence reads: CASSQVPGLAGSYEQYF. The CDR3 nucleotides are TGCGCCAGCAGCCAAGTCCCTGGACTAGCGGGATCCTACGAGCAGTACTTC.

V is TRBV9 and J is TRBJ2-5; the match to TRBD2 covers 14 bases. The CDR3 is 16 amino acids. CDR1 is SGDLS and CDR2 is YYNGEE in the germline V gene. V lost 4 bases and J lost 4; bases outside the gene matches: 6. Here the CDR3 DNA reads TGTGCCAGCAGCACCCTAGGACTAGCGGGGGGAGAGACCCAGTACTTC. Amino acids: CASSTLGLAGGETQYF.

This clone has only a few counts. The chain links TRBV24-1 to TRBJ2-5; tentatively, D is TRBD2 (5 bases). CDR3 size: 15 residues. The germline gives CDR1 KGHDR, CDR2 SFDVKD. V lost 4 bases and J 5 bases, leaving 16 bases between the germline ends. CDR3 in amino acids: CATSETRGGVETQYF. The CDR3 DNA sequence: TGTGCCACCAGTGAGACTCGGGGTGGGGTGGAGACCCAGTACTTC.

The V and J genes are TRBV11-2 and TRBJ2-7; the match to TRBD1 covers 7 bases. Germline V gene sequence: CDR1 SGHAT, CDR2 FQNNGV. This CDR3 comprises 13 residues. The V and J ends lost 4 bases and 4 bases, in that order; junction bases with no gene match: 4. The CDR3 sequence: CASSSRRGYEQYF. CDR3 sequence (DNA): TGTGCCAGCAGCTCGCGCAGGGGGTACGAGCAGTACTTC. Based on the CDR3 plus reference TRBV11-2 and TRBJ2-7, the full variable domain is EAGVAQSPRYKIIEKRQSVAFWCNPISGHATLYWYQQILGQGPKLLIQFQNNGVVDDSQLPKDRFSAERLKGVDSTLKIQPAKLEDSAVYLCASSSRRGYEQYFGPGTRLTVT.

The chain combines TRBV28 with TRBJ2-1; D gene uncertain. CDR1 is MDHEN, CDR2 SYDVKM, per germline. There are 13 residues in the CDR3. With 8 bases removed from V and 0 bases from J, the gap between germline ends came to 8 bases. This CDR3 reads CASEMSSYNEQFF. In DNA form, the CDR3 reads TGTGCCAGCGAAATGAGCTCCTACAATGAGCAGTTCTTC.

V is TRBV6-1 and J is TRBJ2-6; 7 bases align to TRBD1. The V segment lost 3 bases and the J segment 2 bases; nucleotides outside the gene matches: 7. The CDR3 runs to 17 residues. Germline V gene lookup returns CDR1 MNHNS and CDR2 SASEGT. The CDR3 DNA sequence: TGTGCCAGCAGTGATTGGACAGGATCAACTGGGGCCAACGTCCTGACTTTC. This gives the protein CASSDWTGSTGANVLTF.

The chain joins TRBV18 to TRBJ2-3; TRBD1 agrees at 12 bases. In germline, CDR1 is KGHSH, CDR2 LQKENI. V gave up 3 bases and J gave up 4 bases; unmatched junction bases: 5. This CDR3 region has 16 residues. This CDR3 is CASSPGTGGFSDTQYF. DNA of the CDR3: TGTGCCAGCTCACCGGGGACAGGGGGCTTTTCAGATACGCAGTATTTT.